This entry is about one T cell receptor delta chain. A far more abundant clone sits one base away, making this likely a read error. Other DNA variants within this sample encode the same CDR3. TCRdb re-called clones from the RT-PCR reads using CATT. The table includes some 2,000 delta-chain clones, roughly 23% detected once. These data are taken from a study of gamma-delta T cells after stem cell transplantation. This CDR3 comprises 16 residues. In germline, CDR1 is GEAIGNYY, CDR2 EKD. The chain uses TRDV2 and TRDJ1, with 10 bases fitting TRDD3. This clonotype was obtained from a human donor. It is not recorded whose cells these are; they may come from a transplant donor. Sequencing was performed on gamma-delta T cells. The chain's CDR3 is CACDNMGDTITDKLIF. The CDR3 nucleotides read TGTGCCTGCGACAACATGGGGGATACCATCACCGATAAACTCATCTTT.